Listed here are 22 T cell receptor gamma chains from one sample, sequenced in a study of Vδ1+ human thymocytes. Findings and limits, study-wide: Thymic TRG and TRD repertoires appeared highly polyclonal.

Extracted RNA was reverse transcribed into cDNA. Pooled V-gene forward primers with one constant-region reverse primer generated the CDR3 amplicons by multiplex PCR. TCRdb re-called the multiplex PCR reads through CATT. This sample has 8,700 or so gamma-chain clones, with roughly 56% found just once. Antigens for these TCRs are unknown. The specimen was Vdelta1+ gamma-delta thymocytes from the thymus. Subset meaning: FACS-sorted CD3+ TCRalphabeta- TCRVdelta1+ TCRVdelta2- thymocytes. These receptor sequences come from a girl under three years old who had congenital heart surgery.

This clone appeared a few times. The gene calls are TRGV8 and TRGJ1 or TRGJ2. V was clipped by 5 bases and J by 5 bases; unmatched bases: 9. This CDR3 region has 13 residues. The V gene's germline CDR1 is VENAVY and CDR2 YDSYNSRV. The CDR3 reads CATWVPLHYKKLF. DNA for the CDR3: TGTGCCACCTGGGTTCCCCTTCATTATAAGAAACTCTTT.

Only one count was recorded for this clone. The J segment was not called; the V segment is TRGV3. There are 9 residues in the CDR3. The germline V gene encodes CDR1 VTNTFY and CDR2 YDVSTARD (reference sequence). Here the CDR3 reads CATWDKKLF. The CDR3 DNA follows: TGTGCCACCTGGGACAAAAAACTCTTT.

J is TRGJP2 and V is TRGV3. The J gene, absent from TCRdb, was called here by matching the DNA to germline. V shed 2 bases and J 2 bases; nucleotides not matched to a gene: 20. CDR3 size: 20 residues. Germline V CDR1 and CDR2: VTNTFY, YDVSTARD (reference sequence). The CDR3 DNA follows: TGTGCCACCTGGGACACAATGCCCTGGGCAGGAGGGAGTAGTGATTGGATCAAGACGTTT. This codes for CATWDTMPWAGGSSDWIKTF.

Concerning this clone: One end of the junction is discordant with germline, which a read error may explain. The chain has TRGV3 and TRGJ1 or TRGJ2. TCRdb lists no J gene, so it was determined here by aligning the DNA to germline. The CDR3 is 15 amino acids. Germline V gives CDR1 VTNTFY, CDR2 YDVSTARD (reference sequence). The chain's CDR3 is CATWGRFAHYYKKLF. The CDR3 coding sequence is TGTGCCACCTGGGGCAGGTTCGCCCATTATTATAAGAAACTCTTT.

The table lists this clone with a few counts. This chain links TRGV4 with TRGJ1 or TRGJ2. The J gene was not available in TCRdb and was assigned here by matching the DNA to germline segments. Losses at the gene ends were 0 bases for V and 4 bases for J; bases not matched to a gene: 6. This CDR3 is built from 14 residues. Germline V gene sequence: CDR1 EGSTGY, CDR2 YDSYTSSV. The CDR3 region has the DNA TGTGCCACCTGGGATGGGCTAGCATATTATAAGAAACTCTTT. Translation: CATWDGLAYYKKLF.

This chain connects TRGV4 to TRGJ1 or TRGJ2. Germline matching of the DNA provided the J gene here, since TCRdb leaves it blank. V lost 5 bases to trimming and J lost 4 bases; unmatched junction nucleotides: 5. Germline V gene data show CDR1 as EGSTGY and CDR2 as YDSYTSSV. This CDR3 has 12 amino acids. CDR3: CATWVRYYKKLF. The CDR3 DNA reads as TGTGCCACCTGGGTTAGGTATTATAAGAAACTCTTT.

This clone was counted a few times. This sequence joins TRGV3 and TRGJ1 or TRGJ2. Here the J gene came from matching the DNA to germline, since TCRdb omits it. Germline V CDR1 and CDR2: VTNTFY, YDVSTARD (reference sequence). Trimming cost V 0 bases and J 5 bases; bases outside gene matches: 7. This CDR3 region has 14 residues. Here the CDR3 DNA reads TGTGCCACCTGGGACAGGCCGGGGGATTATAAGAAACTCTTT. Residues: CATWDRPGDYKKLF.

No J gene was assigned, while the V gene was called as TRGV4. Germline assignment: CDR1 EGSTGY and CDR2 YDSYTSSV. This CDR3 is 11 amino acids long. The DNA for the CDR3 is TGTGCCACCTGGGAACCAAGTAAGAGACTCTTT. Its translation: CATWEPSKRLF.

The rearrangement links TRGV2 to TRGJ1 or TRGJ2. Germline-derived CDR1 and CDR2 are EGSNGY and YDSYNSKV. The CDR3 is 13 residues long. J was trimmed by 10 bases and V by 1 base; bases with no gene match: 10. This CDR3 reads CATWDGPRGKKLF. The CDR3 region has the DNA TGTGCCACCTGGGACGGCCCTAGGGGGAAGAAACTCTTT.

The V gene reported is TRGV2; the J gene is uncalled. From germline, CDR1 is EGSNGY and CDR2 YDSYNSKV. The CDR3 runs 11 residues. Here the CDR3 DNA reads TGTGCCACCTGGGACGGGCGAGGTTTGGTCTTT. Its protein product is CATWDGRGLVF.

A word on this clone: The junction and the germline gene differ at one end; a read error may be behind it. The chain links TRGV2 to TRGJ1 or TRGJ2. The J gene comes from matching the DNA to germline here; TCRdb lacks it. CDR3 length: 15 amino acids. Germline V CDR1 and CDR2: EGSNGY, YDSYNSKV. The CDR3 protein is CATWDGQLGSYRKLF. Written as DNA, the CDR3 is TGTGCCACCTGGGACGGGCAGCTCGGCTCGTATAGGAAACTCTTT.

A remark on this clone: Other DNA sequences of this sample code for an identical CDR3. V usage is TRGV2 and J usage is TRGJ1 or TRGJ2. TCRdb leaves out the J gene; it was filled in here by matching the DNA to germline. CDR1 is EGSNGY, CDR2 YDSYNSKV, per germline. There are 13 residues in the CDR3. Germline trimming cut 1 base from V and 4 bases from J; bases unmatched to any gene: 4. The CDR3 reads CATWDGQYYKKLF. CDR3 nucleotides: TGTGCCACCTGGGACGGACAGTATTATAAGAAACTCTTT.

The chain carries TRGV4 and TRGJ1 or TRGJ2. TCRdb is silent on the J gene; assignment here came from matching the DNA to germline. Germline loops: CDR1 EGSTGY, CDR2 YDSYTSSV. J lost 3 bases, V lost 4 bases, and 6 bases had no gene match. The CDR3 extends over 13 amino acids. The CDR3 loop is CATWEHRYYKKLF. In DNA, the CDR3 is TGTGCCACCTGGGAGCACCGTTATTATAAGAAACTCTTT.

The chain is built from TRGV8 and TRGJ1 or TRGJ2. In the absence of a J gene in TCRdb, the DNA was matched to germline to assign it here. Trimming cost V 6 bases and J 5 bases; bases outside gene matches: 13. The CDR3 consists of 14 residues. Germline V gene lookup returns CDR1 VENAVY and CDR2 YDSYNSRV. Here the CDR3 DNA reads TGTGCCACCTGGACCTATCCCGCTAATTATAAGAAACTCTTT. It specifies CATWTYPANYKKLF.

The chain couples TRGV8 to TRGJ1 or TRGJ2. The CDR3 is 14 amino acids. The ends lost 3 bases at V and 5 bases at J; junction bases unmatched: 10. The V gene's germline CDR1 is VENAVY and CDR2 YDSYNSRV. The CDR3: CATWDGDLNYKKLF. For the CDR3, the DNA is TGTGCCACCTGGGATGGGGATCTTAATTATAAGAAACTCTTT.

The chain joins TRGV8 to TRGJ1 or TRGJ2. The J gene, left out of TCRdb, was set here by checking the DNA against germline. The CDR3 extends over 14 amino acids. V lost 4 bases and J lost 8; bases outside the gene matches: 14. Per the germline V gene, CDR1 is VENAVY and CDR2 is YDSYNSRV. The CDR3 nucleotides are TGTGCCACCTGGGACTTCAGCGGGTATAATAAGAAACTCTTT. Translated, it gives CATWDFSGYNKKLF.

The chain has TRGV9 and TRGJ1 or TRGJ2. The J gene is not listed in TCRdb, so it was assigned here from a DNA match to germline. CDR1 is GITISATS and CDR2 is ISYDGTV in the germline V gene (reference sequence). Germline trimming cut 4 bases from V and 9 bases from J; bases unmatched to any gene: 6. CDR3 size: 11 residues. CDR3 loop: CALWEPGKKLF. The CDR3 DNA is TGTGCCTTGTGGGAACCGGGTAAGAAACTCTTT.

The chain links TRGV4 to TRGJ1 or TRGJ2. No J gene was available from TCRdb, and it was assigned here by a germline match of the DNA. The CDR3 extends over 13 amino acids. J gave up 7 bases and V 2 bases, and 8 bases lay outside the gene matches. Germline values: CDR1 EGSTGY, CDR2 YDSYTSSV. The CDR3 here is CATWDALWYKKLF. The DNA for the CDR3 is TGTGCCACCTGGGATGCCTTATGGTATAAGAAACTCTTT.

About this clone itself: A read error may produce the germline difference seen at one junction end. V is TRGV9 and J is TRGJ1 or TRGJ2. TCRdb records no J gene; here it was assigned by comparing the DNA to germline. This CDR3 comprises 15 residues. The germline gives CDR1 GITISATS, CDR2 ISYDGTV (reference sequence). CDR3 sequence (DNA): TGTGCCCTGTGGGAGGCGACCCCGAATTATTATAAGAAACTCTTT. It encodes CALWEATPNYYKKLF.

As for this clone: Mismatch with germline at one junction end may stem from a read error. The chain is built from TRGV2 and TRGJ1 or TRGJ2. The J gene, not given by TCRdb, was assigned here from a germline match of the nucleotide sequence. The CDR3 is 12 amino acids. Germline CDR1 EGSNGY, CDR2 YDSYNSKV. The CDR3 sequence: CATGDGHYKKLF. In DNA form, the CDR3 reads TGTGCCACCGGGGACGGTCATTATAAGAAACTCTTT.

The V gene was identified as TRGV4, while no J gene was called. The CDR3 totals 10 residues. Germline CDR1 EGSTGY, CDR2 YDSYTSSV. CDR3 bases: TGTGCCACCTGGGAGGAGGTTAAACTCTTT. It is translated as CATWEEVKLF.

This chain joins TRGV5 and TRGJ1 or TRGJ2. TCRdb supplies no J gene; here it was assigned by aligning the nucleotide sequence to germline. Looked up from germline, CDR1 is VINAFY and CDR2 is YDVSNSKD. Unmatched junction bases numbered 2, after V lost 6 bases and J lost 3 bases. The CDR3 is 11 residues long. DNA for the CDR3: TGTGCCACCTGGCTTTATTATAAGAAACTCTTT. This encodes CATWLYYKKLF.